This T cell receptor beta chain was obtained from a study of early T cells in non-severe SARS-CoV-2 infection. TCRdb called the 5' RACE reads again in MiXCR, with one record for every CDR3 protein. Among roughly 65,000 distinct CDR3 sequences listed, 10% to 15% were seen once. This clonotype was detected a few times. The CDR3 is made up of 15 amino acids. The chain uses TRBV21-1 and TRBJ1-1; no DNA check was done on the table's D call, TRBD1. TRBV21-1 is noted as a pseudogene. Material: whole blood. This TCR came from an adult who was a healthcare worker with PCR-confirmed SARS-CoV-2 infection or an uninfected control (not recorded which). CDR3 DNA sequence: TGTGCCAGCAGCACTACAGGTTTGGTGAACACTGAAGCTTTCTTT. This gives the protein CASSTTGLVNTEAFF.